This TCR beta chain was sequenced during a study of tumor-infiltrating lymphocytes in primary liver carcinoma. Co-extraction of both nucleic acids (RNA and DNA) used about 19-33 mg of unsorted bulk tissue. The input was 450 to 500 ng total RNA; TCR beta cDNA was made from it with a constant-region primer. Construction of TCR beta libraries relied on three successive nested multiplex PCR rounds employing slightly modified ARM-PCR. One entry per CDR3 protein results from TCRdb running MiXCR on the multiplex PCR reads. The sample lists about 120,000 distinct CDR3 sequences; roughly 75% were seen once. Turning to this clonotype: This is likely a read error, given that the CDR3 carries no conserved phenylalanine or tryptophan at its end. No DNA is shown, since the ends of the CDR3 on it are uncertain; the CDR3 is the one TCRdb lists.

Material for sequencing was tumor-adjacent normal liver tissue. This TCR derives from a woman in her sixties or seventies with primary liver carcinoma and hepatitis B virus infection.

The CDR3 protein is CASSEFNYVYEQYL. V and J are TRBV10-2 and TRBJ2-7. CDR1 is WSHSY and CDR2 is SAAADI in the germline V gene. The CDR3 is 14 residues long, ends included.